The 3 T cell receptor beta chains presented below share a single source sample, sequenced in a study of molecular identifiers for immune sequencing clone quantification. In TCRdb, the PCR reads were re-called with MiXCR into one record per CDR3 protein. Of over 55,000 distinct CDR3 sequences listed, over 15% are singletons. Material for sequencing was naive CD8+ T cells from blood, with Jurkat cell RNA spiked in. Subset meaning: FACS-sorted CD8+CD4-CCR7+CD45RA+ naive T cells. These TCRs come from a human donor in good health. Some libraries in this study had Jurkat cell RNA spiked in.

About this clonotype itself: The CDR3 does not close with the conserved phenylalanine or tryptophan, likely indicating a read error. The DNA is omitted, as the CDR3 cannot be located on it reliably, and the CDR3 follows TCRdb's listing. The chain carries TRBV7-6 and TRBJ2-3; whether TRBD2, the table's D call, matches the DNA was not checked. Germline lookup yields CDR1 SGHVS and CDR2 FNYEAQ. The CDR3 sequence runs 17 residues, both termini included. The CDR3 sequence: CASSLASGRIHTDTRYS.

J is TRBJ2-1 and V is TRBV5-4; 11 positions match TRBD2. The trim removed 0 bases at V and 4 bases at J, leaving 6 bases unmatched. The germline V gene has CDR1 SGHNT and CDR2 YYREEE (reference sequence). This CDR3 comprises 17 residues. The CDR3 reads CASSLATSGSGYNEQFF. The CDR3 region has the DNA TGTGCCAGCAGCTTGGCCACTAGCGGGAGCGGGTACAATGAGCAGTTCTTC. Using reference TRBV5-4 and TRBJ2-1 for the parts outside the CDR3, the full variable domain is ETGVTQSPTHLIKTRGQQVTLRCSSQSGHNTVSWYQQALGQGPQFIFQYYREEENGRGNFPPRFSGLQFPNYSSELNVNALELDDSALYLCASSLATSGSGYNEQFFGPGTRLTVL.

The V gene is TRBV2, the J gene TRBJ2-1; 14 bases align to TRBD2. Germline values: CDR1 SNHLY, CDR2 FYNNEI. V lost 6 bases to trimming and J lost 6 bases; unmatched junction nucleotides: 4. This CDR3 region has 15 residues. CDR3 bases: TGTGCCAGCAGACCCGGGACTAGCGGGAGCAATGAGCAGTTCTTC. Its protein product is CASRPGTSGSNEQFF.